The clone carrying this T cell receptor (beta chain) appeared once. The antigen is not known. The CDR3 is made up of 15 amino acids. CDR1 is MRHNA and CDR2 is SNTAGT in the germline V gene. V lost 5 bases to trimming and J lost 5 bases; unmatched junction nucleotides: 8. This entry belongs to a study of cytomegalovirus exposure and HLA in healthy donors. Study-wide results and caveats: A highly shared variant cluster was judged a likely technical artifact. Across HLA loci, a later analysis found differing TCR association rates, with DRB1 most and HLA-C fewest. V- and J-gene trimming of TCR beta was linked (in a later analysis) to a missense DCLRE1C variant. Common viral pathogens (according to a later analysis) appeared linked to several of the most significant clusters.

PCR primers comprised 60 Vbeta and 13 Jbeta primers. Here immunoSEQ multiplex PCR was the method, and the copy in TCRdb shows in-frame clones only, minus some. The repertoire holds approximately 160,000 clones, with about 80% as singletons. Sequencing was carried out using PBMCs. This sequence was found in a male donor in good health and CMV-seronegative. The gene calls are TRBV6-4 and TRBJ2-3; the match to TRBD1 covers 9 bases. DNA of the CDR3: TGTGCCAGCAGTCCCGGACAGGGGTCGGGAGATACGCAGTATTTT. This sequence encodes CASSPGQGSGDTQYF.